The 24 T cell receptor beta chains below were found in one sample sequenced in a study of blood T cell repertoires in COVID-19. Sequenced by immunoSEQ multiplex PCR; TCRdb stores in-frame clones only, minus some. The repertoire has some 200,000 clones, roughly 80% of them found once; the top ten carry roughly 3%. The sequencing sample was made of peripheral blood. These receptors came from a woman under 40 who had recovered from COVID-19.

The chain joins TRBV12-3 or TRBV12-4 to TRBJ1-1; tentatively, D is TRBD1 (5 bases). V lost 7 bases and J lost 0, with 9 bases in between. CDR3 size: 13 residues. CDR3 sequence: CASTVTVNTEAFF. Written as DNA, the CDR3 is TGTGCCAGCACCGTGACAGTGAACACTGAAGCTTTCTTT.

The chain uses TRBV5-5 and TRBJ2-3; TRBD2 aligns across 7 bases. V trimming: 0 bases; J trimming: 1 base; junction bases outside the gene matches: 5. The CDR3 length is 16 residues. Germline assignment: CDR1 SGHKS and CDR2 YYEKEE (reference sequence). Here the CDR3 DNA reads TGTGCCAGCAGCTTGGACCTAGCGGAGGGCACAGATACGCAGTATTTT. It yields the protein CASSLDLAEGTDTQYF. Full variable domain (missing parts from reference TRBV5-5 and TRBJ2-3): DAGVTQSPTHLIKTRGQQVTLRCSPISGHKSVSWYQQVLGQGPQFIFQYYEKEERGRGNFPDRFSARQFPNYSSELNVNALLLGDSALYLCASSLDLAEGTDTQYFGPGTRLTVL.

The rearrangement links TRBV28 to TRBJ1-1, with D possibly being TRBD1 (6 bases). The CDR3 has 14 residues. Trimming left V 5 bases short and J 9 bases short, with 19 bases between. CDR1 is MDHEN, CDR2 SYDVKM, per germline. CDR3 bases: TGTGCCAGCAGTCCGCCCAACAGGGAAAAGCAAGCTTTCTTT. Residues: CASSPPNREKQAFF.

The table lists this clone with many counts. The chain joins TRBV13 to TRBJ1-6; 9 bases are shared with TRBD1. Germline values: CDR1 PRHDT, CDR2 FYEKMQ (reference sequence). The CDR3 has 15 residues. The V gene end was trimmed by 5 bases and the J gene end by 8 bases; junction bases not matched to a gene: 7. DNA of the CDR3: TGTGCCAGCAGCGTTACCGGGACAGGGTATTCACCCCTCCACTTT. Translated, it gives CASSVTGTGYSPLHF.

V gene TRBV29-1 combines with J gene TRBJ1-2, with D hard to call. Looked up from germline, CDR1 is SQVTM and CDR2 is ANQGSEA. V was pared by 5 bases and J by 1 base, with 5 bases between. The CDR3 length is 11 residues. The CDR3 sequence is CSVYSNYGYTF. CDR3 nucleotides: TGCAGCGTTTACAGTAACTATGGCTACACCTTC.

J is TRBJ2-7 and V is TRBV15; D uncertain. The CDR3 is 14 residues long. Per the germline V gene, CDR1 is LNHNV and CDR2 is YYDKDF (reference sequence). V shed 5 bases and J shed 0 bases, with 11 bases lying between them. The CDR3 bases are TGTGCCACCAGCCGGCGACAAAGCTCCTACGAGCAGTACTTC. Its translation: CATSRRQSSYEQYF. Full variable domain (missing parts from reference TRBV15 and TRBJ2-7): DAMVIQNPRYQVTQFGKPVTLSCSQTLNHNVMYWYQQKSSQAPKLLFHYYDKDFNNEADTPDNFQSRRPNTSFCFLDIRSPGLGDTAMYLCATSRRQSSYEQYFGPGTRLTVT.

The rearrangement uses TRBV3-1 (or the pseudogene TRBV3-2) and TRBJ1-1; weak D call: TRBD1 (5 bases). Trimming removed 0 bases from V and 1 base from J, with 6 bases in between. Germline CDR1 and CDR2: LGHDT and YNNKEL (reference sequence). The CDR3 is 14 residues long. CDR3 bases: TGTGCCAGCAGCCAAGAAGACAGGAACACTGAAGCTTTCTTT. It yields the protein CASSQEDRNTEAFF.

Only one count was recorded for this clone. This chain connects TRBV28 to TRBJ1-2, with 7 bases matching TRBD1. Germline-derived CDR1 and CDR2 are MDHEN and SYDVKM. The CDR3 is 13 amino acids. J was trimmed by 5 bases and V by 6 bases; bases with no gene match: 6. CDR3 DNA sequence: TGTGCCAGCAGGGCTGGACAGGAATATGGCTACACCTTC. This sequence encodes CASRAGQEYGYTF.

The chain links TRBV7-9 to TRBJ2-1, with 7 bases fitting TRBD1. With V trimmed by 3 bases and J by 8 bases, 4 bases remained unmatched. Germline lookup yields CDR1 SEHNR and CDR2 FQNEAQ (reference sequence). The CDR3 contains 13 residues. The CDR3 bases are TGTGCCAGCAGCTTGGGACAGTTCTATGAGCAGTTCTTC. Protein sequence: CASSLGQFYEQFF.

The chain joins TRBV5-4 to TRBJ2-3, with TRBD2 as a possible D gene (6 bases). V was pared by 3 bases and J by 2 bases, with 22 bases between. CDR1 is SGHNT, CDR2 YYREEE, per germline (reference sequence). CDR3 size: 18 residues. This CDR3 is CASSSRLGGSLNTDTQYF. DNA of the CDR3: TGTGCCAGCAGCTCGCGACTAGGAGGGTCCCTTAACACAGATACGCAGTATTTT.

The gene calls are TRBV10-1 and TRBJ1-1; maybe TRBD1 (6 bases). From germline, CDR1 is WNHNN and CDR2 SYGVQD (reference sequence). The CDR3 spans 13 residues. Trimming removed 0 bases from V and 8 bases from J, with 10 bases in between. The CDR3 nucleotides are TGCGCCAGCAGTGAGTCCCCCGACAGGGAAGCTTTCTTT. This gives the protein CASSESPDREAFF.

This chain joins TRBV9 and TRBJ1-5; 7 bases are a match to TRBD1. CDR1 is SGDLS and CDR2 is YYNGEE in the germline V gene. J was trimmed by 5 bases and V by 3 bases; bases with no gene match: 14. The CDR3 is 17 residues long. This CDR3 reads CASSGSKQGWPYQPQHF. Written as DNA, the CDR3 is TGTGCCAGCAGCGGAAGTAAACAGGGGTGGCCTTATCAGCCCCAGCATTTT.

The rearrangement links TRBV6-5 to TRBJ1-6, with 9 bases matching TRBD1. The CDR3 is made up of 14 amino acids. In germline, CDR1 is MNHEY, CDR2 SVGAGI. V lost 4 bases and J lost 9; bases outside the gene matches: 4. CDR3 bases: TGTGCCAGCAGTTCCGGGACAGGGAGTTCACCCCTCCACTTT. It is translated as CASSSGTGSSPLHF.

V is TRBV7-3 and J is TRBJ2-1; the match to TRBD2 covers 8 bases. Trimming took 1 base from V and 7 from J; bases not matched to a gene: 18. The CDR3 is 19 amino acids. Germline CDR1 is SGHTA and CDR2 is FQGTGA. CDR3 loop: CASSLIPMAASGSGNEQFF. CDR3 sequence (DNA): TGTGCCAGCAGCTTAATCCCGATGGCGGCTAGCGGGTCCGGTAATGAGCAGTTCTTC.

The V gene is TRBV30, the J gene TRBJ2-7; TRBD1 might be the D (5 bases). Trimming removed 2 bases from V and 4 bases from J, with 9 bases in between. The CDR3 is 12 residues long. The V gene's germline CDR1 is GTSNPN and CDR2 SVGIG (reference sequence). This CDR3 is CAWSSGWYEQYF. CDR3 coding DNA: TGTGCCTGGAGTTCAGGGTGGTACGAGCAGTACTTC.

This chain connects TRBV29-1 to TRBJ1-2; TRBD1 matches 8 bases. Trimming took 6 bases from V and 2 from J; bases not matched to a gene: 5. CDR1 and CDR2 (germline): SQVTM, ANQGSEA. This CDR3 contains 13 residues. CDR3 loop: CSVRTGRNYGYTF. In nucleotides, the CDR3 is TGCAGCGTGCGGACAGGGCGGAACTATGGCTACACCTTC. The whole variable domain, remainder taken from reference TRBV29-1 and TRBJ1-2, is SAVISQKPSRDICQRGTSLTIQCQVDSQVTMMFWYRQQPGQSLTLIATANQGSEATYESGFVIDKFPISRPNLTFSTLTVSNMSPEDSSIYLCSVRTGRNYGYTFGSGTRLTVV.

The chain joins TRBV21-1 to TRBJ1-2; TRBD1, the table's D call, lacks a check against the DNA. TRBV21-1 is shown as a pseudogene. This CDR3 is 15 amino acids long. CDR3 protein: CASIPEGARGYGYTF. CDR3 sequence (DNA): TGTGCCAGCATCCCAGAGGGGGCAAGAGGCTATGGCTACACCTTC.

This clone appeared a single time. The chain is built from TRBV5-1 and TRBJ1-4; D may be TRBD1 (6 bases). Trimming cost V 4 bases and J 5 bases, with 12 bases left between them. The CDR3 contains 14 residues. Germline V gene lookup returns CDR1 SGHRS and CDR2 YFSETQ. CDR3 DNA: TGCGCCAGCAGCATAGGACAGCCCAATGAAAAACTGTTTTTT. It encodes CASSIGQPNEKLFF.

This clone was detected a few times. The chain carries TRBV30 and TRBJ2-7; D not resolved. Trimming left V 6 bases short and J 0 bases short, with 6 bases between. This CDR3 contains 11 residues. Germline loops: CDR1 GTSNPN, CDR2 SVGIG (reference sequence). The CDR3 is CACLASYEQYF. DNA for the CDR3: TGTGCCTGTTTGGCCTCCTACGAGCAGTACTTC. Combining the CDR3 with reference TRBV30 and TRBJ2-7 gives the whole variable domain SQTIHQWPATLVQPVGSPLSLECTVEGTSNPNLYWYRQAAGRGLQLLFYSVGIGQISSEVPQNLSASRPQDRQFILSSKKLLLSDSGFYLCACLASYEQYFGPGTRLTVT.

The chain combines TRBV18 with TRBJ2-7, with D hard to call. Germline CDR1 is KGHSH and CDR2 is LQKENI. The CDR3 runs 12 residues. V shed 3 bases and J shed 3 bases, with 6 bases lying between them. The CDR3 nucleotides are TGTGCCAGCTCACCGGGCTACTACGAGCAGTACTTC. Protein: CASSPGYYEQYF.

V gene TRBV9 combines with J gene TRBJ2-2; 7 bases line up with TRBD2. The germline CDR1 and CDR2 sequences are SGDLS and YYNGEE. The trim removed 3 bases at V and 4 bases at J, leaving 12 bases unmatched. This CDR3 has 17 amino acids. Written as DNA, the CDR3 is TGTGCCAGCAGCGCCTCAGAACTAGCGTTAAGCACCGGGGAGCTGTTTTTT. This codes for CASSASELALSTGELFF.

The genes are TRBV3-1 (or the pseudogene TRBV3-2) and TRBJ2-1; 9 nucleotides match TRBD2. This CDR3 is built from 18 residues. Germline lookup yields CDR1 LGHDT and CDR2 YNNKEL (reference sequence). Losses at the gene ends were 1 base for V and 6 bases for J; bases not matched to a gene: 13. CDR3 DNA: TGTGCCAGCAGCCAAGTGGGTCTAGCGGGACGGGGGGGCAATGAGCAGTTCTTC. Translated, it gives CASSQVGLAGRGGNEQFF.

This clone was detected a few times. The same CDR3 arises from other DNA sequences in this sample as well. The CDR3 nucleotides are TGTGCCAGCAGCCAAGGCCGGCAGCCCCAGCATTTT. Its translation is CASSQGRQPQHF. The chain uses TRBV3-1 (or the pseudogene TRBV3-2) and TRBJ1-5; D is uncertain. V gave up 1 base and J gave up 7 bases, with 5 bases separating them. The CDR3 has 12 residues. Looked up from germline, CDR1 is LGHDT and CDR2 is YNNKEL (reference sequence).

CDR3 sequence: CASSSGTGVQETQYF. CDR3 DNA: TGTGCCAGCAGTTCAGGGACAGGTGTACAAGAGACCCAGTACTTC. This sequence joins TRBV28 and TRBJ2-5, with 8 bases identical to TRBD1. The ends lost 4 bases at V and 2 bases at J; junction bases unmatched: 6. Germline values: CDR1 MDHEN, CDR2 SYDVKM. This CDR3 is built from 15 residues.